This T cell receptor beta chain derives from a study of blood T cell repertoires in COVID-19. Looking at the study overall: Both acute and convalescent COVID-19 samples were obtained from the United States, Italy and Spain. T cells, B-cell-depleted T cells, or PBMCs supplied cDNA or gDNA.

Study processing details: By means of reference gene primer amplification, nucleated cell counts were estimated. The assay was immunoSEQ multiplex PCR, and TCRdb's table has in-frame clones only and misses some. D and trimming were read from the DNA, whereas the V and J calls and clone size are those reported in that table. The sample includes around 300,000 clones, around 85% of them seen just once. V was cut by 3 bases and J by 2 bases, with 22 bases left in between. The CDR3 spans 19 residues. This receptor was obtained from a woman between 45 and 60 years old with active or convalescent COVID-19. Sample: peripheral blood. This rearrangement joins TRBV23-1 to TRBJ1-4, with D hard to call. TRBV23-1 carries the ORF label, with uncertain function. The CDR3 DNA is TGCGCCAGCAGTCAGCAAGCGGGTCGCTTGGTGTGGACTAATGAAAAACTGTTTTTT. This encodes CASSQQAGRLVWTNEKLFF.